The rows below give T cell receptor beta chains drawn from one sample of a study of regulatory T cells in long-lasting Graves disease. TCRdb re-derived calls from the multiplex PCR reads in MiXCR, one entry per CDR3 protein. Of over 450,000 distinct CDR3 sequences listed, 12% were seen once; the top ten hold roughly 9.3%. A further study also used this sample, focusing on T cells in Graves' hyperthyroidism and ophthalmopathy.

The sample in question was peripheral blood mononuclear cells (PBMCs), obtained at new diagnosis, from a patient treated with antithyroid drugs. The receptors were sampled from a woman in her twenties or thirties with Graves disease. Each CDR3 is given with its conserved first and last residue. A D gene is named only where the DNA matches it firmly. Not all rows give a size; the values are once, few, many and, for expanded clones, a class.

abundance	v_gene	j_gene	d_gene	CDR3nt	CDR3aa
many	TRBV19	TRBJ1-1	-	TGTGCCAGTAGTATAATAATTTACGGCGCTGAAGCTTTCTTT	CASSIIIYGAEAFF
few	TRBV6-2/TRBV6-3	TRBJ2-3	TRBD2	TGTGCCAGCAGGGTCTGGGCTAGCGGGAGTGGAGATACGCAGTATTTT	CASRVWASGSGDTQYF
many	TRBV28	TRBJ2-1	-	TGTGCCAGTGGTAGACTTGAGCAGTTCTTC	CASGRLEQFF
many	TRBV10-3	TRBJ2-2	-	TGTGCCACTCAGGACAGGAGGGACACCGGGGAGCTGTTTTTT	CATQDRRDTGELFF
many	TRBV6-5	TRBJ2-7	TRBD2	TGTGCCAGCAGTTACTCCAGCGGGAGTTACGAGCAGTACTTC	CASSYSSGSYEQYF
many	TRBV27	TRBJ1-1	-	TGTGCCAGCAGTCCTGGGCGGGGGATGAACACTGAAGCTTTCTTT	CASSPGRGMNTEAFF
-	TRBV4-1	TRBJ1-5	-	TGCGCCAGCAGCCAAATTACGGGAGCCAATCAGCCCCAGCATTTT	CASSQITGANQPQHF
few	TRBV6-2/TRBV6-3	TRBJ1-5	-	TGTGCCAGCATATCCACCCAGGGGAAGGGTCCATATCAGCCCCAGCATTTT	CASISTQGKGPYQPQHF
many	TRBV2	TRBJ2-1	-	TGTGCCAGCAAGATGGGGGGCGATGAGCAGTTCTTC	CASKMGGDEQFF
-	TRBV7-2	TRBJ1-1	-	TGTGCCAGCAGCTTAGAACCCAGGGAGGGGACTGAAGCTTTCTTT	CASSLEPREGTEAFF
many	TRBV19	TRBJ1-5	-	TGTGCCAGTAGTCAACTATCTCTCAGCAATCAGCCCCAGCATTTT	CASSQLSLSNQPQHF
many	TRBV30	TRBJ1-1	-	TGTGCCTGGAGTCGGGCAGGGAAATATCCGGCTTTCTTT	CAWSRAGKYPAFF
-	TRBV9	TRBJ2-1	-	TGTGCCAGCAGCAACAACCCCCGCTTAGGGTATACCTACAATGAGCAGTTCTTC	CASSNNPRLGYTYNEQFF
few	TRBV13	TRBJ1-2	TRBD1	TGTGCCAGCAGCCAGACCAGGGGGCTAAGCTATGGCTACACCTTC	CASSQTRGLSYGYTF
many	TRBV27	TRBJ2-1	-	TGTGCCAGCAGTTTGGGCATTAACAATGAGCAGTTCTTC	CASSLGINNEQFF
-	TRBV4-3	TRBJ1-2	-	TGCGCCAGCAGCCAAGATTATCAGGTTAACTATGGCTACACCTTC	CASSQDYQVNYGYTF
many	TRBV6-1	TRBJ2-7	-	TGTGCCAGCAGAAAAGCTTGGGCGGAAAAAGGGCGCGAGCAGTACTTC	CASRKAWAEKGREQYF
-	TRBV4-2	TRBJ1-5	-	TGTGCCAGCAGCCAAGAGCAGGGCGGTAGCAATCAGCCCCAGCATTTT	CASSQEQGGSNQPQHF
many	TRBV5-4	TRBJ2-7	TRBD2	TGTGCCAGCAGCTTGGGGCCTAGCGGGGACCCCCCCTACGAGCAGTACTTC	CASSLGPSGDPPYEQYF
many	TRBV11-1	TRBJ2-1	TRBD2	TGTGCCAGCAGCTTAGCCGGGACTAGTCGCTACAATGAGCAGTTCTTC	CASSLAGTSRYNEQFF
-	TRBV6-2/TRBV6-3	TRBJ2-2	TRBD1	TGTGCCAGCAGCGACAGGGGTGGCGGGGAGCTGTTTTTT	CASSDRGGGELFF
-	TRBV12-3/TRBV12-4	TRBJ1-5	-	TGTGCCAGCAGTTTAGCGGTTAATCAGCCCCAGCATTTT	CASSLAVNQPQHF
many	TRBV28	TRBJ1-5	TRBD1	TGTGCCAGCGGAACAGGGGGCGTAAAGGCCAGACAGCCCCAGCATTTT	CASGTGGVKARQPQHF
few	TRBV20-1	TRBJ1-5	-	TGCAGTGCTAGAGATGTGGGCGGTTTCAATCAGCCCCAGCATTTT	CSARDVGGFNQPQHF
many	TRBV11-2	TRBJ2-7	TRBD2	TGTGCCAGCAGCTTAGCCCTGACTAGCGGGAGGTACGAGCAGTACTTC	CASSLALTSGRYEQYF
many	TRBV12-3/TRBV12-4	TRBJ1-6	-	TGTGCCAGCAGTTTACGGGATTCACCCCTCCACTTT	CASSLRDSPLHF
many	TRBV6-1	TRBJ1-1	-	TGTGCCAGCCAAAGGGACTTATCTTACACTGAAGCTTTCTTT	CASQRDLSYTEAFF
-	TRBV10-3	TRBJ1-4	-	TGTGCCATCAGTGACGAGCCGGAGAGCTGGGTTAATGAAAAACTGTTTTTT	CAISDEPESWVNEKLFF
many	TRBV11-3	TRBJ1-3	-	TGTGCCAGCAGCTTTACTACCAGAGGAAACACCATATATTTT	CASSFTTRGNTIYF
many	TRBV20-1	TRBJ1-2	-	TGCAGTGCTAGAGGCAGGGTGAACTACACCTTC	CSARGRVNYTF
few	TRBV20-1	TRBJ2-7	TRBD2	TGCAGTGCTAGAGATAGGGACGGGCGGACTAGCGGTCCCTACGAGCAGTACTTC	CSARDRDGRTSGPYEQYF
many	TRBV7-9	TRBJ2-7	-	TGTGCCAGCAGCCCCTCCGGAGGTAACCACGAGCAGTACTTC	CASSPSGGNHEQYF
many	TRBV27	TRBJ2-1	-	TGTGCCAGCAGTTTATGGGGGCCGGCCGACAATGAGCAGTTCTTC	CASSLWGPADNEQFF
many	TRBV7-9	TRBJ1-2	TRBD1	TGTGCCAGCAGCTCCTACAGGGGTTCGGGCTATGGCTACACCTTC	CASSSYRGSGYGYTF
few	TRBV20-1	TRBJ1-1	-	TGCAGTGCTAGGGACCCCCTAGGGGGCACTGAAGCTTTCTTT	CSARDPLGGTEAFF
many	TRBV3-1	TRBJ2-7	TRBD2	TGTGCCAGCAGTATAGCGGGAGTTCCGGGGGAGCAGTACTTC	CASSIAGVPGEQYF
many	TRBV12-3/TRBV12-4	TRBJ2-1	TRBD2	TGTGCCAGCAGTCCTATCTCTAGCGGAGTCGACGATGAGCAGTTCTTC	CASSPISSGVDDEQFF
few	TRBV7-9	TRBJ2-1	TRBD2	TGTGCCAGCACCCCACGGGGGACTAGCGGGACGCATGAGCAGTTCTTC	CASTPRGTSGTHEQFF
many	TRBV6-5	TRBJ2-1	TRBD2	TGTGCCAGCAGTTACGCGGGAGGTAAACACAATGAGCAGTTCTTC	CASSYAGGKHNEQFF
many	TRBV7-9	TRBJ2-7	-	TGTGCCAGCAGCTTTTGGGGGTCCAAGACAAAGGGACTTTCCTACGAGCAGTACTTC	CASSFWGSKTKGLSYEQYF
-	TRBV18	TRBJ2-2	TRBD1	TGTGCCAGCCCACCGGGACAGGGGGAGACCGGGGAGCTGTTTTTT	CASPPGQGETGELFF
many	TRBV28	TRBJ2-5	-	TGTGCCACAAGGACACCCGGGGGGACCCAGTACTTC	CATRTPGGTQYF
few	TRBV5-1	TRBJ1-2	TRBD1	TGCGCCAGCAGCTTCGGGGGACAGGGGATTTTTTCGGGTGGCTACACCTTC	CASSFGGQGIFSGGYTF
-	TRBV9	TRBJ2-2	TRBD1	TGTGCCAGCTCGATCAATAAGGACAGGGCGAACACCGGGGAGCTGTTTTTT	CASSINKDRANTGELFF
few	TRBV5-1	TRBJ1-2	TRBD1	TGCGCCAGCAGCTTGGGACAGGGGGGTAGTGGCAGTGGCTACACCTTC	CASSLGQGGSGSGYTF